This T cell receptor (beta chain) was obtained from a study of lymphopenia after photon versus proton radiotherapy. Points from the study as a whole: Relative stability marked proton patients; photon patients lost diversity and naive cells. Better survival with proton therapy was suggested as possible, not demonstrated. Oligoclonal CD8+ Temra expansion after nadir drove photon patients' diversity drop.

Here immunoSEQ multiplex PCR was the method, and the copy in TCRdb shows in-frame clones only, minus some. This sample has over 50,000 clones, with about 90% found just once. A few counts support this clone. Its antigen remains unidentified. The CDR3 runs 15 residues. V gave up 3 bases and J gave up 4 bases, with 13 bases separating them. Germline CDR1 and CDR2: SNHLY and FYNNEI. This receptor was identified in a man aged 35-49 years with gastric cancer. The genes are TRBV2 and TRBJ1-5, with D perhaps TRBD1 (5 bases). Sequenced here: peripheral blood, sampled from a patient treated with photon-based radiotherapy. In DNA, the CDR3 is TGTGCCAGCAGTGAGGGCCGACAGCAAAATCAGCCCCAGCATTTT. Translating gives CASSEGRQQNQPQHF.